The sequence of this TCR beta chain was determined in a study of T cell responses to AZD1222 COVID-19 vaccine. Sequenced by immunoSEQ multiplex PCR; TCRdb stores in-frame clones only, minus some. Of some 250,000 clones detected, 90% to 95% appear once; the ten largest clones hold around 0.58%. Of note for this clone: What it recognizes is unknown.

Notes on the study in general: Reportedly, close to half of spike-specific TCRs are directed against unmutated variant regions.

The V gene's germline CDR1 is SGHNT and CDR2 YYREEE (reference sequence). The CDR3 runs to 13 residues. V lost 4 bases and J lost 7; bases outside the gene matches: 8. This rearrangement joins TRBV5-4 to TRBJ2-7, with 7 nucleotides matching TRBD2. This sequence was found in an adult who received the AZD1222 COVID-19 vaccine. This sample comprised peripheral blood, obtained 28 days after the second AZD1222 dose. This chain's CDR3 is CASSPGTTVEQYF. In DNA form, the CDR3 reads TGTGCCAGCAGCCCCGGGACTACCGTAGAGCAGTACTTC.